This paragraph covers one T cell receptor beta chain sequence. Its target is not known. Trimming left V 5 bases short and J 3 bases short, with 19 bases between. This CDR3 is 15 amino acids long. The germline gives CDR1 SQVTM, CDR2 ANQGSEA. This sample was taken from a study of beta chain features in type 1 diabetes. General study results and limits: Shortening of TCRB CDR3s, moderate but significant, appeared in all four CD4+ subsets of Type 1 diabetes patients.

Expressed TCRB transcripts were sequenced, since all the RNA that had been isolated was reverse transcribed. Each sample of naive, central memory or regulatory T cells had, on average, around 3.3 million reads. Sequencing used immunoSEQ multiplex PCR; TCRdb keeps in-frame clones, though not all of them. This sample has about 340,000 clones, with about a tenth found just once. The rearrangement uses TRBV29-1 and TRBJ2-5, with D perhaps TRBD1 or TRBD2 (7 bases each). The sample was central memory CD4+ T cells from blood. This clonotype originated in a man aged 25 to 40 with type 1 diabetes. The CDR3 is CSVLVSTGREETQYF. The CDR3 nucleotides read TGCAGCGTTCTCGTCTCGACAGGGAGGGAAGAGACCCAGTACTTC. Full variable domain (rest looked up from reference TRBV29-1 and TRBJ2-5): SAVISQKPSRDICQRGTSLTIQCQVDSQVTMMFWYRQQPGQSLTLIATANQGSEATYESGFVIDKFPISRPNLTFSTLTVSNMSPEDSSIYLCSVLVSTGREETQYFGPGTRLLVL.